The clone carrying this T cell receptor (beta chain) was seen ten or more times. The antigen remains undetermined. Amplified TCR beta CDR3 regions came from RNA transcripts. When the TCR CDR3 underwent first-round RT-PCR, the HTBI primer set was used. A single record per CDR3 protein comes from TCRdb applying MiXCR to the multiplex PCR reads. The sample yields 300,000 to 450,000 distinct CDR3 sequences, approximately 15% seen once. The data belong to a study of T cells in Graves' hyperthyroidism and ophthalmopathy. Study conclusions and caveats: The model made its ophthalmopathy prediction, and onset followed a median about 6.8 months later.

CDR1 is SQVTM, CDR2 ANQGSEA, per germline. Trimming took 4 bases from V and 2 from J, leaving 15 bases between them. There are 14 residues in the CDR3. What was sequenced was blood. The source is a woman aged 55 to 70 with Graves' hyperthyroidism. The chain joins TRBV29-1 to TRBJ2-7; the D gene is possibly TRBD1 (6 bases). CDR3: CSVAVGGQTYEQYF. Written as DNA, the CDR3 is TGCAGCGTTGCAGTTGGTGGACAGACCTACGAGCAGTACTTC.